Each of the 7 T cell receptor beta chains below was sequenced from the same sample in a study of blood T cells in healthy people across ages. For the second PCR, which ran for 7 to 11 cycles, a sample-barcoded 5' primer and a J-beta primer mix were used. One entry per CDR3 protein, called by TCRdb with MiXCR from the 5' RACE reads. This table has around 2 million distinct CDR3 sequences, about two fifths appearing once. The sequenced sample was blood. These receptors came from a human donor in good health.

V usage is TRBV7-9 and J usage is TRBJ2-3, with D possibly being TRBD1 (8 bases). Deletions cut 4 bases from V and 5 bases from J, with 22 bases between. The germline gives CDR1 SEHNR, CDR2 FQNEAQ (reference sequence). CDR3 length: 17 residues. The CDR3 reads CASSYTRQGRGRDTQYF. CDR3 coding DNA: TGTGCCAGCAGCTACACCCGACAGGGGAGGGGACGAGATACGCAGTATTTT.

This clonotype was observed a single time. V is TRBV6-2 or TRBV6-3 and J is TRBJ2-1; D ambiguous. The V end lost 0 bases, the J end lost 7 bases, and 10 bases lay between the germline ends. The CDR3 is 14 amino acids. Germline V gene lookup returns CDR1 MNHEY and CDR2 SVGEGT. This chain's CDR3 is CASSYSGPGNEQFF. CDR3 in DNA: TGTGCCAGCAGTTACTCGGGCCCTGGGAATGAGCAGTTCTTC.

The gene calls are TRBV6-6 and TRBJ1-2; no firm D call. V was clipped by 7 bases and J by 5 bases, with 17 bases between them. CDR3 length equals 14 residues. The germline CDR1 and CDR2 sequences are MNHNY and SVGAGI (reference sequence). In nucleotides, the CDR3 is TGTGCCAGCACCAAGGGAGACGGATCATATGGCTACACCTTC. This gives the protein CASTKGDGSYGYTF.

This clonotype was observed a few times. This chain links TRBV4-2 with TRBJ2-7; the D is unclear. The CDR3 covers 13 residues. CDR1 LGHNA and CDR2 YNFKEQ come from the germline V gene. V dropped 0 bases and J dropped 7 bases, with 10 bases sitting between them. DNA for the CDR3: TGTGCCAGCAGCCAAGACTTGTATCCAGAGCAGTACTTC. This encodes CASSQDLYPEQYF.

This clonotype was recorded at least ten times. V gene TRBV20-1 combines with J gene TRBJ1-1; D gene uncertain. There are 10 residues in the CDR3. Germline V gene data show CDR1 as DFQATT and CDR2 as SNEGSKA (reference sequence). The DNA of the CDR3 is TGCAGCGCCTTAAACACTGAAGCTTTCTTT. It encodes CSALNTEAFF.

This clonotype was seen only once. This chain joins TRBV21-1 and TRBJ1-1; the tabulated D call, TRBD1, remains unverified against the DNA. TRBV21-1 is marked as a pseudogene. This CDR3 comprises 19 residues. The CDR3 sequence: CASSKSETGLILVNTEAFF. Here the CDR3 DNA reads TGTGCCAGCAGCAAAAGTGAGACAGGGCTAATTTTGGTGAACACTGAAGCTTTCTTT.

The V and J genes are TRBV7-8 and TRBJ2-1; D may be TRBD2 (5 bases). The CDR3 sequence is 14 residues long. The germline V and J ends were trimmed by 3 bases and 5 bases, with 11 bases remaining between them. Germline assignment: CDR1 SGHVS and CDR2 FQNEAQ. This CDR3 reads CASSFTSMNNEQFF. DNA for the CDR3: TGTGCCAGCAGCTTCACTAGTATGAACAATGAGCAGTTCTTC.